The 24 T cell receptor beta chains below were found in one sample sequenced in a study of identical twins. TCRdb reprocessed the 5' RACE reads via MiXCR and lists one record per CDR3 protein. Here the sample spans about 700,000 distinct CDR3 sequences, less than 10% being singletons. This sample was also put to use in a study of yellow fever vaccine responses in identical twins.

Source material: PBMCs. Receptors originate from a woman aged 18-35 years in good health.

The rearrangement links TRBV10-3 to TRBJ2-6; no firm D call. V gave up 7 bases and J gave up 0 bases, with 4 bases separating them. The CDR3 is 13 residues long. Germline-derived CDR1 and CDR2 are ENHRY and SYGVKD. CDR3 sequence: CAITHSGANVLTF. The CDR3 nucleotides are TGTGCCATCACTCACTCTGGGGCCAACGTCCTGACTTTC.

This clonotype was counted ten times or more. The V gene is TRBV12-3 or TRBV12-4, the J gene TRBJ1-5, with no clear D. Trimming left V 3 bases short and J 5 bases short, with 8 bases between. The CDR3 extends over 13 amino acids. CDR3 coding DNA: TGTGCCAGCAGTTTCGCACAACATCAGCCCCAGCATTTT. Its protein is CASSFAQHQPQHF.

The chain is built from TRBV4-2 and TRBJ2-2; 12 nucleotides line up with TRBD2. CDR1 and CDR2 (germline): LGHNA, YNFKEQ. The V and J ends lost 8 bases and 0 bases, in that order; junction bases with no gene match: 4. This CDR3 spans 16 amino acids. This chain's CDR3 is CASEGLAGPNTGELFF. DNA for the CDR3: TGTGCCAGCGAAGGACTAGCGGGACCGAACACCGGGGAGCTGTTTTTT.

The genes are TRBV5-1 and TRBJ1-5, with D possibly matching TRBD1 (6 bases). CDR1 SGHRS and CDR2 YFSETQ come from the germline V gene. The CDR3 length is 15 residues. Trimming cost V 5 bases and J 3 bases, with 15 bases left between them. DNA for the CDR3: TGCGCCAGCAGGCCTAGCTGGACAGACAATCAGCCCCAGCATTTT. Protein: CASRPSWTDNQPQHF.

The gene calls are TRBV20-1 and TRBJ2-2; the match to TRBD2 covers 11 bases. The length of the CDR3 is 15 residues. V lost 1 base to trimming and J lost 5 bases; unmatched junction nucleotides: 3. Per the germline V gene, CDR1 is DFQATT and CDR2 is SNEGSKA (reference sequence). CDR3 sequence: CSARVVAGGTGELFF. The CDR3 coding sequence is TGCAGTGCTAGAGTAGTAGCGGGAGGGACCGGGGAGCTGTTTTTT.

In this sample, this clonotype turned up a few times. The gene calls are TRBV11-2 and TRBJ2-3; no firm D call. CDR1 SGHAT and CDR2 FQNNGV come from the germline V gene. This CDR3 has 16 residues. Trimming left V 8 bases short and J 2 bases short, with 20 bases between. As DNA, the CDR3 is TGTGCCAGCGAAATTACTGGGTGGGGAACCACAGATACGCAGTATTTT. Its translation: CASEITGWGTTDTQYF.

The genes are TRBV9 and TRBJ2-3; a weak D match, TRBD1 (5 bases). Trimming removed 0 bases from V and 4 bases from J, with 12 bases in between. Per germline, CDR1 SGDLS and CDR2 YYNGEE. This CDR3 spans 15 amino acids. Here the CDR3 DNA reads TGTGCCAGCAGCGTAGACAGGTTTCGGGCAGATACGCAGTATTTT. It codes for CASSVDRFRADTQYF.

The chain links TRBV7-2 to TRBJ2-7; 13 bases match TRBD2. The CDR3 has 17 amino acids. Germline values: CDR1 SGHTA, CDR2 FQGNSA. Germline trimming cut 5 bases from V and 2 bases from J; bases unmatched to any gene: 9. CDR3 sequence reads: CASSRTSGSSRAYEQYF. The DNA of the CDR3 is TGTGCCAGCAGCCGGACTAGCGGGAGCTCTAGGGCCTACGAGCAGTACTTC.

The J gene is TRBJ2-3, the V gene TRBV24-1; D perhaps matches TRBD1 (5 bases). CDR1 and CDR2 from the germline V gene are KGHDR and SFDVKD. Between the trimmed V and J ends, which lost 1 base and 1 base, there was a span of 11 bases. This CDR3 is 16 amino acids long. The CDR3: CATSDLQESGTDTQYF. CDR3 DNA sequence: TGTGCCACCAGTGATTTACAGGAGTCTGGCACAGATACGCAGTATTTT.

This clonotype was recorded at least ten times. The CDR3 sequence: CASSPYRGLNTEAFF. The CDR3 coding sequence is TGCGCCAGCAGCCCCTACAGGGGGCTAAACACTGAAGCTTTCTTT. The chain combines TRBV5-1 with TRBJ1-1, with 9 bases that match TRBD1. The CDR3 loop spans 15 amino acids. Germline CDR1 is SGHRS and CDR2 is YFSETQ. V was pared by 4 bases and J by 2 bases, with 6 bases of the junction left unmatched.

CDR3 region: CSAGTSGRAWETQYF. CDR3 in DNA: TGCAGTGCTGGTACTAGCGGGAGGGCCTGGGAGACCCAGTACTTC. The gene calls are TRBV20-1 and TRBJ2-5; 13 positions match TRBD2. The CDR3 runs 15 residues. The junction had 8 bases not matched to a gene; V was cut back by 5 bases and J by 5 bases. Germline V CDR1 and CDR2: DFQATT, SNEGSKA (reference sequence).

This clonotype came up many times. The chain joins TRBV29-1 to TRBJ2-3; D may match TRBD1 or TRBD2 (6 bases each). This CDR3 comprises 15 residues. Trimming removed 3 bases at V and 0 bases at J, with 13 bases between. The germline V gene has CDR1 SQVTM and CDR2 ANQGSEA. The CDR3 nucleotides are TGCAGCGTTGAGATACGGGGGCAAAGCACAGATACGCAGTATTTT. Protein product: CSVEIRGQSTDTQYF.

This clonotype was detected many times. In nucleotides, the CDR3 is TGCAGTGCCGTGGACCGGATGGAAGCTTTCTTT. This gives the protein CSAVDRMEAFF. The chain is built from TRBV20-1 and TRBJ1-1; D gene unclear. Trimming stripped 6 bases from V and 8 bases from J, with 13 bases between. The germline V gene encodes CDR1 DFQATT and CDR2 SNEGSKA (reference sequence). There are 11 residues in the CDR3.

This clonotype was found many times. This sequence joins TRBV5-6 and TRBJ2-3; D is ambiguous. In germline, CDR1 is SGHDT, CDR2 YYEEEE. The V end lost 0 bases, the J end lost 14 bases, and 13 bases lay between the germline ends. The CDR3 has 12 residues. The CDR3 is CASSLAGVKRYF. CDR3 sequence (DNA): TGTGCCAGCAGCTTGGCGGGCGTGAAAAGGTATTTT.

This clonotype came up a few times. This chain uses TRBV6-2 or TRBV6-3 with TRBJ2-5, with D perhaps matching TRBD1 or TRBD2 (5 bases each). Germline V gives CDR1 MNHEY, CDR2 SVGEGT. The V end lost 6 bases, the J end lost 3 bases, and 14 bases lay between the germline ends. The CDR3 spans 14 residues. CDR3 nucleotide sequence: TGTGCCAGCAGCCACGGGACGGAGGAAGAGACCCAGTACTTC. Translating it yields CASSHGTEEETQYF.

This clonotype has just a few counts. This sequence joins TRBV9 and TRBJ1-3, with 7 bases lining up with TRBD1. J lost 4 bases, V lost 4 bases, and 8 bases had no gene match. CDR3 size: 15 residues. In germline, CDR1 is SGDLS, CDR2 YYNGEE. CDR3 protein: CASSPTGARGNTIYF. CDR3 bases: TGTGCCAGCAGCCCAACAGGGGCGAGAGGAAACACCATATATTTT. Full variable domain (missing parts from reference TRBV9 and TRBJ1-3): DSGVTQTPKHLITATGQRVTLRCSPRSGDLSVYWYQQSLDQGLQFLIQYYNGEERAKGNILERFSAQQFPDLHSELNLSSLELGDSALYFCASSPTGARGNTIYFGEGSWLTVV.

There are a few counts of this clonotype. The chain uses TRBV10-3 and TRBJ2-7, with 10 bases that match TRBD1. Germline lookup yields CDR1 ENHRY and CDR2 SYGVKD. The CDR3 loop spans 14 amino acids. Germline trimming cut 6 bases from V and 2 bases from J; bases unmatched to any gene: 4. The CDR3 region is CAIRTGGNPYEQYF. CDR3 nucleotide sequence: TGTGCCATCAGGACAGGGGGCAACCCCTACGAGCAGTACTTC.

The genes are TRBV20-1 and TRBJ2-3, with TRBD1 as a possible D gene (6 bases). V lost 4 bases to trimming and J lost 2 bases, with 13 bases between them. The length of the CDR3 is 14 residues. Per germline, CDR1 DFQATT and CDR2 SNEGSKA (reference sequence). This CDR3 is CSATGQFNTDTQYF. CDR3 DNA: TGCAGTGCTACTGGACAGTTTAACACAGATACGCAGTATTTT.

This clonotype was detected ten times or more. The chain has TRBV6-5 and TRBJ2-5; 8 nucleotides align to TRBD1. This CDR3 contains 12 residues. The germline V gene encodes CDR1 MNHEY and CDR2 SVGAGI. Losses at the gene ends were 6 bases for V and 4 bases for J; bases not matched to a gene: 1. The CDR3 here is CASSDRGETQYF. CDR3 bases: TGTGCCAGCAGCGACAGGGGAGAGACCCAGTACTTC.

This clonotype was counted many times. This chain uses TRBV7-9 with TRBJ2-1; D remains unclear. The germline V gene encodes CDR1 SEHNR and CDR2 FQNEAQ (reference sequence). Trimming cost V 5 bases and J 8 bases, with 13 bases left between them. The CDR3 covers 13 residues. CDR3 sequence: CASSPGSVDEQFF. The CDR3 DNA sequence: TGTGCCAGCAGCCCCGGGTCTGTGGATGAGCAGTTCTTC.

This clonotype was seen more than once but under ten times. The rearrangement links TRBV7-2 to TRBJ2-1; D gene ambiguous. CDR3 length: 12 amino acids. Trimming left V 2 bases short and J 10 bases short, with 9 bases between. The germline V gene encodes CDR1 SGHTA and CDR2 FQGNSA. The CDR3 DNA reads TGTGCCAGCAGCTTAACGGACCGGGAGCAGTTCTTC. This translates into CASSLTDREQFF.

The chain recombines TRBV10-1 with TRBJ2-3; D unresolved. V lost 3 bases and J 4 bases, leaving 8 bases between the germline ends. The CDR3 spans 13 residues. CDR1 is WNHNN, CDR2 SYGVQD, per germline (reference sequence). CDR3 sequence reads: CASSDGVADTQYF. CDR3 bases: TGCGCCAGCAGTGACGGAGTGGCAGATACGCAGTATTTT.

A few counts support this clonotype. The chain links TRBV20-1 to TRBJ2-3; 7 positions match TRBD1. Germline trimming cut 7 bases from V and 4 bases from J; bases unmatched to any gene: 5. This CDR3 is 12 amino acids long. Germline V gene lookup returns CDR1 DFQATT and CDR2 SNEGSKA (reference sequence). The CDR3 spells CSGDREADTQYF. The CDR3 DNA reads TGCAGTGGCGACAGGGAAGCAGATACGCAGTATTTT.

This clonotype was counted between two and nine times. The chain recombines TRBV6-5 with TRBJ2-7, with unresolved D. Germline CDR1 reads MNHEY; CDR2 reads SVGAGI. This CDR3 has 13 amino acids. The V end lost 2 bases, the J end lost 1 base, and 6 bases lay between the germline ends. The CDR3, as DNA: TGTGCCAGCAGTTACCCCTATTCCTACGAGCAGTACTTC. Translation: CASSYPYSYEQYF.